The next 4 T cell receptor beta chains were all read from a single sample in a study of spatial heterogeneity in lung cancer. Overall study findings and caveats: How many expanded intratumoral alpha and beta TCRs were present tracked the tumor mutation count, which was a count of nonsynonymous mutations.

Antigens of these TCRs are unknown. The sample's time point: sample taken at primary tumor resection. TCRdb reanalysed the 5' RACE reads using MiXCR and keeps one entry per CDR3 protein. Seen here are several thousand distinct CDR3 sequences, roughly 8% observed once, and the top ten hold roughly 4.4%. This sample comprised lung tumor tissue, obtained at surgery. All receptors derive from a male donor with early-stage non-small cell lung cancer.

This clonotype is termed medium-sized. The chain couples TRBV20-1 to TRBJ1-4, with unresolved D. Germline V CDR1 and CDR2: DFQATT, SNEGSKA (reference sequence). The CDR3 runs to 12 residues. V was pared by 7 bases and J by 0 bases, with 6 bases between. This chain's CDR3 is CSGRATNEKLFF. DNA of the CDR3: TGCAGTGGGAGGGCAACTAATGAAAAACTGTTTTTT.

This clonotype is classed as medium-sized (0.01 to 0.1%). This chain connects TRBV2 to TRBJ1-6; D is possibly TRBD1 (6 bases). Looked up from germline, CDR1 is SNHLY and CDR2 is FYNNEI. V was cut by 3 bases and J by 6 bases, with 12 bases left in between. This CDR3 comprises 15 residues. The CDR3 reads CASSDQGPGNSPLHF. DNA for the CDR3: TGTGCCAGCAGTGACCAGGGGCCCGGTAATTCACCCCTCCACTTT.

In its sample, this clonotype was seen many times. The gene calls are TRBV3-1 and TRBJ1-1; D ambiguous. Trimming cost V 5 bases and J 1 base, with 11 bases left between them. Per germline, CDR1 LGHDT and CDR2 YNNKEL (reference sequence). The CDR3 contains 14 residues. Here the CDR3 reads CASSTRPGNTEAFF. The CDR3 nucleotides read TGTGCCAGCAGCACCAGACCAGGGAACACTGAAGCTTTCTTT.

Ten or more counts support this clonotype. The genes are TRBV9 and TRBJ1-1, with D possibly matching TRBD1 (5 bases). Deletions cut 2 bases from V and 6 bases from J, with 14 bases between. Germline CDR1 SGDLS, CDR2 YYNGEE. The CDR3 extends over 14 amino acids. CDR3 residues: CASSVMPGRAEAFF. For the CDR3, the DNA is TGTGCCAGCAGCGTTATGCCAGGGAGGGCTGAAGCTTTCTTT.